This TCR beta chain was documented in a study of shared T cell receptors in the human thymus. This CDR3 is built from 16 residues. CDR1 LGHNA and CDR2 YNFKEQ come from the germline V gene. Sequencing used immunoSEQ multiplex PCR; TCRdb keeps in-frame clones, though not all of them. The sample has 450,000 to 650,000 clones, around 82% seen once. Another study also made use of these data, one on human thymus T cells. From that second work: Those donating were healthy Finnish infants in corrective surgery for congenital heart defects. Thymic repertoires of unrelated individuals were reported in related research to overlap highly.

The clonotype comes from a boy younger than two with a congenital heart defect. The rearrangement joins TRBV4-2 to TRBJ2-5; tentatively, D is TRBD2 (5 bases). The J call may be mistaken, given a closer DNA end match to TRBJ2-7. Material: thymocytes. CDR3 nucleotides: TGTGCCAGCAGCCAAGATCGTGAGGGCGTCACCTACGAGCAGTACTTC. Its translation is CASSQDREGVTYEQYF.